The 10 T cell receptor beta chains reported below all come from one sample, sequenced in a study of molecular identifiers for immune sequencing clone quantification (dated by TCRdb to the late 2010s). The library was generated by PCR. For sequencing, a NextSeq 500 was employed. In-frame beta chains were kept once TCRdb had trimmed the public reads at Q25 with fastp and called clones with MiXCR. Each CDR3 protein gets just one entry, which takes the most common genes and DNA from the rows behind it. In this sample the table shows about 500,000 distinct CDR3 sequences, around 23% of which occur a single time. Just over 0.75% of the sample is taken by the ten largest. The sequenced sample consisted of naive CD8+ T cells from blood, with Jurkat cell RNA spiked in. Reading the label with the study, this specimen's cell subset or site is: FACS-sorted CD8+CD4-CCR7+CD45RA+ naive T cells. These receptors all come from a human donor in good health. Some libraries in this study had Jurkat cell RNA spiked in.

As regards this clonotype: One base away lies a much larger clone, so this may be a sequencing read error. This chain joins TRBV11-2 and TRBJ2-1, with D hard to call. Germline V gene lookup returns CDR1 SGHAT and CDR2 FQNNGV. V lost 3 bases and J 3 bases, leaving 9 bases between the germline ends. This CDR3 is 14 amino acids long. Written as DNA, the CDR3 is TGTGCCAGCAGCTTTCCAGCTAGCTACAATGAGCAGTTCTTC. Protein: CASSFPASYNEQFF.

This clonotype was seen many times. The chain uses TRBV2 and TRBJ1-1; 10 bases align to TRBD1. V dropped 7 bases and J dropped 2; count of bases not matched to a gene: 7. The CDR3 extends over 15 amino acids. The germline CDR1 and CDR2 sequences are SNHLY and FYNNEI. CDR3 loop: CASIPGQGINTEAFF. The CDR3 nucleotides read TGTGCCAGCATCCCGGGACAGGGGATTAACACTGAAGCTTTCTTT.

About this clonotype: With a much larger clone just one base away, this may be a read error. The CDR3 DNA follows: TGTGCCTGCAGTGTACGGACCGAAGGCAACAGCACTGAAGCTTTCTTT. It yields the protein CACSVRTEGNSTEAFF. The rearrangement links TRBV12-3 or TRBV12-4 to TRBJ1-1; D is uncertain. The CDR3 is 16 amino acids.

With regard to this clonotype: The junction departs from the called germline gene at one end, perhaps through a read error. J is TRBJ2-7 and V is TRBV19, with D possibly called TRBD1 or TRBD2 (5 bases each). This CDR3 comprises 13 residues. The germline gives CDR1 LNHDA, CDR2 SQIVND (reference sequence). CDR3 residues: CASSFGTNYGQYF. In DNA form, the CDR3 reads TGTGCCAGTAGTTTCGGGACGAACTACGGGCAGTACTTC.

The chain joins TRBV28 to TRBJ2-2; no clear D gene. The CDR3 has 15 residues. The ends were cut back, 1 base at V and 1 base at J, with 7 bases in the middle. In germline, CDR1 is MDHEN, CDR2 SYDVKM. Here the CDR3 reads CASSLYSGNTGELFF. The CDR3 nucleotides read TGTGCCAGCAGTTTATACAGTGGGAACACCGGGGAGCTGTTTTTT.

The V gene is TRBV2, the J gene TRBJ2-3; 12 positions match TRBD2. Germline V gene lookup returns CDR1 SNHLY and CDR2 FYNNEI. The CDR3 length is 16 residues. Losses at the gene ends were 3 bases for V and 4 bases for J; bases not matched to a gene: 5. This CDR3 reads CASSDRTSGVADTQYF. The CDR3 DNA is TGTGCCAGCAGTGATCGGACTAGCGGGGTAGCAGATACGCAGTATTTT. Combining the CDR3 with reference TRBV2 and TRBJ2-3 gives the whole variable domain EPEVTQTPSHQVTQMGQEVILRCVPISNHLYFYWYRQILGQKVEFLVSFYNNEISEKSEIFDDQFSVERPDGSNFTLKIRSTKLEDSAMYFCASSDRTSGVADTQYFGPGTRLTVL.

The J gene is TRBJ2-7, the V gene TRBV11-2; D is undetermined. This CDR3 has 16 amino acids. Germline CDR1 and CDR2: SGHAT and FQNNGV. V dropped 1 base and J dropped 5 bases, with 18 bases sitting between them. CDR3 nucleotides: TGTGCCAGCAGCTTAGCCTTAGACGGACCGAAAAACGAGCAGTACTTC. This gives the protein CASSLALDGPKNEQYF. Full variable domain (remainder filled in from reference TRBV11-2 and TRBJ2-7): EAGVAQSPRYKIIEKRQSVAFWCNPISGHATLYWYQQILGQGPKLLIQFQNNGVVDDSQLPKDRFSAERLKGVDSTLKIQPAKLEDSAVYLCASSLALDGPKNEQYFGPGTRLTVT.

CDR3 region: CASSYGVGTEAFF. The CDR3 bases are TGTGCCAGCAGTTACGGGGTAGGCACTGAAGCTTTCTTT. The chain is built from TRBV6-5 and TRBJ1-1; D is unclear. CDR3 length: 13 residues. In germline, CDR1 is MNHEY, CDR2 SVGAGI. The germline V and J ends were trimmed by 2 bases and 4 bases, with 8 bases remaining between them.

The sample holds a few counts of this clonotype. The genes are TRBV6-2 or TRBV6-3 and TRBJ1-2; 10 positions match TRBD1. V lost 6 bases to trimming and J lost 0 bases; unmatched junction nucleotides: 7. Germline V gene data show CDR1 as MNHEY and CDR2 as SVGEGT. This CDR3 is built from 16 residues. CDR3 region: CASRPGQGPPNYGYTF. The CDR3 nucleotides are TGTGCCAGCAGACCGGGACAGGGGCCTCCTAACTATGGCTACACCTTC.

This clonotype was found many times. The V gene is TRBV28, the J gene TRBJ2-3; 10 nucleotides align to TRBD2. The junction had 9 bases not matched to a gene; V was cut back by 3 bases and J by 0 bases. There are 18 residues in the CDR3. The V gene's germline CDR1 is MDHEN and CDR2 SYDVKM. DNA for the CDR3: TGTGCCAGCAGTTTTCGACTAGCGGGCCGACCGAGCACAGATACGCAGTATTTT. Translating gives CASSFRLAGRPSTDTQYF.